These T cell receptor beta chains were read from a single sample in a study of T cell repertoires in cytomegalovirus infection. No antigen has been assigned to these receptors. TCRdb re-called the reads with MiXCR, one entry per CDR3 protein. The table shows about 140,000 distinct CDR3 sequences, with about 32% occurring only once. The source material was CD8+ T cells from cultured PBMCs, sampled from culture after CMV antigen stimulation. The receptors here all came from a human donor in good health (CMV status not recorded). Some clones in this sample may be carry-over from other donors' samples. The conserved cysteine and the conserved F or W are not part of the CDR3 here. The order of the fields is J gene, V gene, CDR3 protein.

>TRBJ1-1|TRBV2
ASGDMNTEAF
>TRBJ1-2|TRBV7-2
AGQGPEYYGYT
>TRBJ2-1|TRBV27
ASSPIGRGASYNEQF
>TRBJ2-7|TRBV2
ASDRGASYEQY
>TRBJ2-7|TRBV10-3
AISDGQGAQDEQY
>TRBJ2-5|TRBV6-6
ASSRAASVASETQY
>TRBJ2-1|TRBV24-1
ATSDLARANEQF
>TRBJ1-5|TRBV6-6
ASSYHPTELSNQPQH
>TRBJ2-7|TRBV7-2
ASSGGQGKYEQY
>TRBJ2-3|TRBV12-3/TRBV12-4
ASSFKQSTDTQY
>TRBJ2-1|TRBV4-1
ASSQGGGVHLGEQF
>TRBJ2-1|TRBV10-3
AISEDTSGQINNEQF
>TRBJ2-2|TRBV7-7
ASSPQAGGPGELF
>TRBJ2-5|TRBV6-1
ASSDPAGVTQETQY
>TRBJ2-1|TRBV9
ASSGGLSYNEQF
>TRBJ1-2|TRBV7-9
ASSSDREHGYT
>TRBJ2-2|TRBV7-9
ASSAPGALNTGELF
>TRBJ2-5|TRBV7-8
ASSLGTGGGIGETQY
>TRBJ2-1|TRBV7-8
ASSLEGGGSYNEQF
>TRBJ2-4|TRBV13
ASSLEGTNIQY
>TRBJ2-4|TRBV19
ASSSPPGPENIQY
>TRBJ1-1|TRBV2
ASTQDSMNTEAY
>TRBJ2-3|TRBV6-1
ASSGNVASTDTQY
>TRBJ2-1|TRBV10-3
AISELPGHPSGPTYNEQF
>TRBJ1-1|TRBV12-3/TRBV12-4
ASSTRTDTPNTEAF
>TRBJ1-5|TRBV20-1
SARGTGFNQPQH
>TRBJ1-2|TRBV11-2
ASSVELNYGYT
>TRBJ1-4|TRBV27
ASSLQGAEEKLF
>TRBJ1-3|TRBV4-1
ASSQDQGPGNTIY
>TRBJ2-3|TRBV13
ASSHRQGGTDTQY
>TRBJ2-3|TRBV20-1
SAFSGGEVADTQY